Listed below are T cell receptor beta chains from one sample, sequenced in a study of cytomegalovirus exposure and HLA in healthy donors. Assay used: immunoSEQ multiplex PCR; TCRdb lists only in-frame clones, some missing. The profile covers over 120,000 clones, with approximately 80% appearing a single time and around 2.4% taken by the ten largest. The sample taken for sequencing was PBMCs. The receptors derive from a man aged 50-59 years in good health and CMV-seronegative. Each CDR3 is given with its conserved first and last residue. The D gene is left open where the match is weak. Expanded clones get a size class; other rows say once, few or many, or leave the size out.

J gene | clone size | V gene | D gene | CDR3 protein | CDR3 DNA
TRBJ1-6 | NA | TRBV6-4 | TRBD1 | CASRRDRGNSPLHF | TGTGCCAGCAGGAGGGACAGGGGGAATTCACCCCTCCACTTT
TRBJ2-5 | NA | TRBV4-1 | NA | CASSHKDSYQETQYF | TGCGCCAGCAGCCACAAGGACAGTTACCAAGAGACCCAGTACTTC
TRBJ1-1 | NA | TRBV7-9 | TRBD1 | CASMGQSNTEAFF | TGTGCCAGTATGGGACAGTCGAACACTGAAGCTTTCTTT
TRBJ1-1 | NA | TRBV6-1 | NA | CASPGGWTEAFF | TGTGCCAGCCCGGGGGGGTGGACTGAAGCTTTCTTT
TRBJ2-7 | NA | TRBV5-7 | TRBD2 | CASLTRSGRGNEQYF | TGTGCCAGCCTAACCAGGAGCGGGAGGGGCAACGAGCAGTACTTC
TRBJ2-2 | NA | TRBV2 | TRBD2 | CASSVGAGGQGGELFF | TGTGCCAGCAGTGTAGGAGCGGGAGGGCAAGGCGGGGAGCTGTTTTTT
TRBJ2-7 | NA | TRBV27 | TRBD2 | CASSTTSGSGPIYEQYF | TGTGCCAGCAGTACGACTAGCGGGAGCGGACCAATCTACGAGCAGTACTTC
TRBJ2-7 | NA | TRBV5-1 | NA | CASSSLDSKSYEQYF | TGCGCCAGCAGCTCTCTGGACAGTAAGTCCTACGAGCAGTACTTC
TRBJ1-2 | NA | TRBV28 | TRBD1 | CASSSSRDRVPF | TGTGCCAGCAGTTCCAGCCGGGACAGGGTACCCTTC
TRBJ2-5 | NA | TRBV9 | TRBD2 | CASTPGLAGERETQYF | TGTGCCAGCACCCCCGGACTAGCGGGAGAGAGGGAGACCCAGTACTTC
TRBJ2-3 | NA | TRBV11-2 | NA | CASSLEFGDRDTQYF | TGCGCCAGCAGCTTAGAATTCGGTGATCGAGATACGCAGTATTTT
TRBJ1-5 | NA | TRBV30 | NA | CAWSVLGNQPQHF | TGTGCCTGGAGTGTACTAGGCAATCAGCCCCAGCATTTT
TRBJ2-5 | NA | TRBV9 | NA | CASSRSPGEGETQYF | TGTGCCAGCAGTCGTAGCCCGGGAGAGGGAGAGACCCAGTACTTC
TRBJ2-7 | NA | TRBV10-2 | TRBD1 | CASSSPQYRGFSQQYF | TGCGCCAGCAGCTCCCCCCAATACAGGGGGTTTTCGCAGCAGTACTTC
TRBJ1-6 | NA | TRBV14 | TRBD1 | CASSQEQGRSRPLHF | TGTGCCAGCAGCCAAGAACAGGGGCGGTCGAGACCCCTCCACTTT
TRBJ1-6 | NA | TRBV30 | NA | CAWSVKYSGPEPYNSPLHF | TGTGCCTGGAGTGTTAAATATTCAGGGCCTGAACCTTATAATTCACCCCTCCACTTT
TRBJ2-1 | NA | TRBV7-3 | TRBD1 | CASSLGTGSYNEQFF | TGTGCCAGCAGCTTAGGGACAGGTTCCTACAATGAGCAGTTCTTC
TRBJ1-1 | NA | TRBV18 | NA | CASSPTGLGNYEAFF | TGTGCCAGCTCACCGACAGGCCTTGGAAATTACGAAGCTTTCTTT
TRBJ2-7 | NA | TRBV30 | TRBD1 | CAWSGTGTYEQYF | TGTGCCTGGAGTGGGACAGGGACTTACGAGCAGTACTTC
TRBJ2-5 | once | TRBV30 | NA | CAWSSEETQYF | TGTGCCTGGAGTTCAGAAGAGACCCAGTACTTC
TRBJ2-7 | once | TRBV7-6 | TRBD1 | CASSLRQGYYEQYF | TGTGCCAGCAGCTTAAGACAGGGGTACTACGAGCAGTACTTC
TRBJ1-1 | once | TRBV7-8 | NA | CASRGSAGTMNTEAFF | TGTGCCAGCAGGGGATCGGCGGGGACCATGAACACTGAAGCTTTCTTT
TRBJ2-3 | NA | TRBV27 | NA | CASVQRGTDTQYF | TGTGCCAGCGTTCAGCGGGGCACAGATACGCAGTATTTT
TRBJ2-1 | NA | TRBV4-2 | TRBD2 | CASSRETSGILNEQFF | TGTGCCAGCAGCCGGGAGACGAGCGGGATATTAAATGAGCAGTTCTTC
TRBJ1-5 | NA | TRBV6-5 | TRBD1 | CASSYSGQGNQPQHF | TGTGCCAGCAGTTACTCCGGACAGGGCAATCAGCCCCAGCATTTT
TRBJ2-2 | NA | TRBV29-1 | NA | CSVESGTGELFF | TGCAGCGTTGAAAGCGGGACCGGGGAGCTGTTTTTT
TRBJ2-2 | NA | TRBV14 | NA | CASSFNRDNTGELFF | TGTGCCAGCAGCTTTAACAGGGATAACACCGGGGAGCTGTTTTTT
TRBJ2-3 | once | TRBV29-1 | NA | CSVAVGTSRHYF | NA
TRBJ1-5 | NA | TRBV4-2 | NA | CASSQGPGSNQPQHF | TGTGCCAGCAGCCAAGGGCCAGGAAGCAATCAGCCCCAGCATTTT
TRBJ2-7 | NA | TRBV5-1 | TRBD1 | CASSNQGAREQYF | TGCGCCAGCAGCAACCAGGGGGCGCGGGAGCAGTACTTC
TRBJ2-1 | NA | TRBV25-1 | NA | CASSEYGGIDEQFF | TGTGCCAGCAGTGAATATGGGGGCATTGACGAGCAGTTCTTC
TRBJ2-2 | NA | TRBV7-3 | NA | CASSFSADGELFF | TGTGCCAGCAGCTTTTCTGCGGACGGGGAGCTGTTTTTT
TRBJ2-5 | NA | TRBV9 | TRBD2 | CASSVAGGRWTQYF | TGTGCCAGCAGCGTAGCGGGGGGGCGATGGACCCAGTACTTC
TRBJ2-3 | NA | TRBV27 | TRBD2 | CASSSGLAGLTDTQYF | TGTGCCAGCAGTTCGGGACTAGCGGGCCTAACAGATACGCAGTATTTT
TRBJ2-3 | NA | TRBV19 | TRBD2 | CATRTRDRDTQYF | TGTGCCACCCGGACTAGAGATAGAGATACGCAGTATTTT
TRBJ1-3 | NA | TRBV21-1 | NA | CASRYLRGSGNTIYF | TGTGCCAGCAGATACCTCAGGGGCTCTGGAAACACCATATATTTT
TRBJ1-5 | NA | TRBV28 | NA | CASIRAGMVHQPQHF | TGTGCCAGCATCAGGGCAGGGATGGTTCATCAGCCCCAGCATTTT
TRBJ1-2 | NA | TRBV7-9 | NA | CASSLRDTTYGYTF | TGTGCCAGCAGCTTAAGGGACACGACCTATGGCTACACCTTC
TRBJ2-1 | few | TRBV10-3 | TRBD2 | CAISESRAGAGEQFF | TGTGCCATCAGTGAGAGTAGGGCGGGAGCGGGTGAGCAGTTCTTC
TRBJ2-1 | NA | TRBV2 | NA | CASSEGGPSYNEQFF | TGTGCCAGCAGTGAGGGGGGGCCCTCCTACAATGAGCAGTTCTTC